The rows below give T cell receptor beta chains drawn from one sample of a study of metastatic and nonmetastatic thyroid tumors. From the PCR reads, TCRdb re-called clones with MiXCR. The profile shows more than 9,500 clones, approximately 11% of them singletons. The sample comprised tumor tissue. The receptors stem from a female donor with papillary thyroid cancer or a benign thyroid nodule (not recorded which). Some clones in this sample may be carry-over from other donors' samples. The CDR3 runs from the conserved cysteine through the conserved F or W. Each record gives: V gene, D gene, CDR3 length, J gene, clone size, CDR3 protein, CDR3 DNA. The D gene is left open where the match is weak. The size of a clone is reported for some rows only, either as once, few or many, or as a class for expanded clones.

TRBV6-9	TRBD1	19	TRBJ1-5	-	CASSYSGTGTSYSNQPQHF	TGTGCCAGCAGTTATTCCGGGACAGGAACTAGCTATAGCAATCAGCCCCAGCATTTT
TRBV9	TRBD2	16	TRBJ2-1	many	CASSARPAGGLNEQFF	TGTGCCAGCAGCGCACGCCCAGCGGGAGGGCTTAATGAGCAGTTCTTC
TRBV24-1	-	13	TRBJ1-5	medium-sized	CASGAGGNQPQHF	TGTGCCTCGGGGGCGGGAGGCAATCAGCCCCAGCATTTT
TRBV12-3/TRBV12-4	TRBD2	14	TRBJ2-2	-	CASSLLRGAGELFF	TGTGCCAGCAGTTTACTCCGGGGGGCCGGGGAGCTGTTTTTT
TRBV24-1	-	15	TRBJ1-2	medium-sized	CATGGLQGTNYGYTF	TGTGCCACCGGGGGGCTACAGGGAACTAACTATGGCTACACCTTC
TRBV6-1	-	14	TRBJ2-7	-	CASSFGGLKYEQYF	TGTGCCAGCAGCTTCGGGGGCCTTAAGTACGAGCAGTACTTC
TRBV29-1	TRBD1	14	TRBJ1-2	many	CSVASGTVNYGYTF	TGCAGCGTCGCCTCCGGGACAGTTAACTATGGCTACACCTTC
TRBV7-3	-	14	TRBJ2-5	many	CASSNLGVGETQYF	TGTGCCAGCAGCAACCTCGGCGTTGGGGAGACCCAGTACTTC
TRBV20-1	-	16	TRBJ2-2	-	CSARRCGDSPTGELFF	TGCAGTGCTAGGAGATGTGGAGACAGTCCCACCGGGGAGCTGTTTTTT
TRBV6-5	TRBD1	17	TRBJ1-6	medium-sized	CASSYSAGTGFDSPLHF	TGTGCCAGCAGTTACTCGGCCGGGACAGGGTTTGATTCACCCCTCCACTTT
TRBV12-3/TRBV12-4	-	14	TRBJ1-2	medium-sized	CASSFSGQGYGYTF	TGTGCCAGCAGTTTTTCTGGGCAGGGCTATGGCTACACCTTC
TRBV7-3	TRBD1	14	TRBJ2-3	many	CASSVTGATDTQYF	TGTGCCAGCAGCGTAACAGGGGCCACAGATACGCAGTATTTT
TRBV6-1	TRBD2	15	TRBJ2-3	medium-sized	CASSVTSGGTDTQYF	TGTGCCAGCAGTGTAACTAGCGGGGGCACAGATACGCAGTATTTT
TRBV6-1	-	13	TRBJ2-1	many	CASSSGQYNEQFF	TGTGCCAGCAGTTCGGGACAATACAATGAGCAGTTCTTC
TRBV12-3/TRBV12-4	TRBD1	14	TRBJ1-1	many	CASSRQGANTEAFF	TGTGCCAGCAGTAGACAGGGGGCGAATACTGAAGCTTTCTTT
TRBV20-1	-	15	TRBJ1-1	many	CSASPLEGLDTEAFF	TGCAGTGCAAGTCCCCTTGAGGGGTTAGACACTGAAGCTTTCTTT
TRBV6-4	TRBD1	16	TRBJ2-3	few	CASRTRDRGRADTQYF	TGTGCCAGCAGAACCCGGGACAGGGGGCGGGCAGATACGCAGTATTTT
TRBV9	-	18	TRBJ1-6	many	CASSVAGGGRGDNSPLHF	TGTGCCAGCAGCGTAGCTGGAGGGGGACGAGGTGATAATTCACCCCTCCACTTT
TRBV3-1	-	12	TRBJ1-2	many	CASSRSGRGYTF	TGTGCCAGCAGCCGGTCGGGTCGGGGCTACACCTTC
TRBV6-1	TRBD1	15	TRBJ2-4	few	CASSAGGGTGNSNTF	TGTGCCAGCAGTGCCGGGGGTGGGACAGGGAACAGTAACACCTTC
TRBV12-3/TRBV12-4	-	11	TRBJ2-2	few	CASSSPEELFF	TGTGCCAGCAGTTCTCCCGAGGAGCTGTTTTTT
TRBV6-2/TRBV6-3	-	15	TRBJ2-7	-	CASSSSWTALYEQYF	TGTGCCAGCAGTTCCTCCTGGACAGCTCTCTACGAGCAGTACTTC
TRBV7-3	-	15	TRBJ2-1	many	CASSLQGGSWDEQFF	TGTGCCAGCAGCCTCCAGGGAGGTAGCTGGGATGAGCAGTTCTTC
TRBV2	-	11	TRBJ1-5	many	CASSESGPQHF	TGTGCCAGCAGTGAATCGGGACCCCAGCATTTT
TRBV20-1	-	16	TRBJ2-1	-	CSARESGAVSYNEQFF	TGCAGTGCTAGAGAGTCGGGAGCGGTGTCTTACAATGAGCAGTTCTTC
TRBV19	TRBD1	14	TRBJ2-1	many	CASGQQGARNEQFF	TGTGCCAGTGGACAACAGGGGGCGCGGAATGAGCAGTTCTTC
TRBV20-1	-	14	TRBJ2-4	many	CSAARTRGENIQYF	TGCAGTGCAGCTCGTACGAGGGGGGAAAACATTCAGTACTTC
TRBV4-2	-	16	TRBJ1-2	many	CASSQEWALNNYGYTF	TGTGCCAGCAGCCAAGAATGGGCCCTTAATAACTATGGCTACACCTTC
TRBV5-6	-	16	TRBJ2-2	many	CASSLSPGQRTGELFF	TGTGCCAGCAGCTTGTCCCCGGGACAAAGAACCGGGGAGCTGTTTTTT
TRBV3-1	-	13	TRBJ2-5	many	CASSQGRQETQYF	TGTGCCAGCAGCCAGGGGAGACAAGAGACCCAGTACTTC
TRBV12-3/TRBV12-4	TRBD2	17	TRBJ2-2	few	CASSLGLAGGHTGELFF	TGTGCCAGCAGTTTAGGACTAGCGGGGGGCCACACCGGGGAGCTGTTTTTT
TRBV5-6	-	15	TRBJ2-1	many	CASSTDSIFNNEQFF	TGTGCCAGCAGCACGGACAGTATTTTCAACAATGAGCAGTTCTTC
TRBV9	-	13	TRBJ2-6	many	CASSELGANVLTF	TGTGCCAGCAGCGAGCTTGGGGCCAACGTCCTGACTTTC
TRBV3-1	-	16	TRBJ1-1	many	CASSLTWAGMNTEAFF	TGTGCCAGCAGCCTCACCTGGGCAGGAATGAACACTGAAGCTTTCTTT
TRBV5-8	-	14	TRBJ1-2	many	CASSWGQGSYGYTF	TGTGCCAGCAGCTGGGGGCAGGGGTCCTATGGCTACACCTTC
TRBV25-1	-	10	TRBJ1-2	many	CASKGDGYTF	TGTGCCAGCAAAGGGGATGGCTACACCTTC
TRBV20-1	-	10	TRBJ1-1	many	CSADGPEAFF	TGCAGTGCTGACGGTCCGGAGGCTTTCTTT
TRBV11-1	-	15	TRBJ2-3	once	CAGSLSYGAADTQYF	TGTGCCGGCAGCTTATCCTATGGGGCCGCAGATACGCAGTATTTT
TRBV7-9	TRBD1	14	TRBJ1-2	many	CASSRTGLNYGYTF	TGTGCCAGCAGCCGGACAGGGTTGAACTATGGCTACACCTTC
TRBV28	-	16	TRBJ2-5	medium-sized	CASSNPSGTRKETQYF	TGTGCCAGCAGTAATCCCTCAGGGACCCGCAAGGAGACCCAGTACTTC
TRBV28	TRBD1	15	TRBJ1-5	medium-sized	CASSLTGVDNQPQHF	TGTGCCAGCAGTTTGACAGGGGTTGACAATCAGCCCCAGCATTTT
TRBV11-3	-	17	TRBJ2-1	many	CASSLGSSSSSYNEQFF	TGTGCCAGCAGCTTAGGAAGCTCCTCGAGCTCCTACAATGAGCAGTTCTTC
TRBV24-1	-	19	TRBJ2-1	many	CATSWGVGADSASYNEQFF	TGTGCCACCAGTTGGGGGGTCGGAGCCGACAGTGCCTCCTACAATGAGCAGTTCTTC
TRBV20-1	TRBD1	16	TRBJ2-2	once	CSVSRWGDRPTGELFF	TGCAGTGTTAGTAGATGGGGGGACAGGCCCACCGGGGAGCTGTTTTTT
TRBV5-1	-	18	TRBJ1-1	many	CASSLAYQGIIGNTEAFF	TGCGCCAGCAGCTTGGCCTATCAGGGGATAATCGGGAACACTGAAGCTTTCTTT
TRBV10-3	-	16	TRBJ1-2	-	CAISVSRGDRNYGYTF	TGTGCCATCAGTGTGTCGAGGGGAGATAGGAACTATGGCTACACCTTC
TRBV11-1	-	18	TRBJ2-5	-	CASSLCIESGDIQDTQYF	TGTGCCAGCAGCTTATGTATTGAGAGTGGGGACATCCAAGACACCCAGTACTTC
TRBV24-1	-	12	TRBJ1-2	-	CATSDSSYGHTF	TGTGCCACCAGTGACTCCTCCTATGGCCACACCTTC
TRBV9	-	13	TRBJ1-2	many	CASSRGDNYGYTF	TGTGCCAGCAGCCGGGGAGATAACTATGGCTACACCTTC
TRBV27	TRBD1	15	TRBJ2-4	medium-sized	CASSPQTGGQNIQYF	TGTGCCAGCAGTCCCCAGACAGGGGGCCAAAACATTCAGTACTTC